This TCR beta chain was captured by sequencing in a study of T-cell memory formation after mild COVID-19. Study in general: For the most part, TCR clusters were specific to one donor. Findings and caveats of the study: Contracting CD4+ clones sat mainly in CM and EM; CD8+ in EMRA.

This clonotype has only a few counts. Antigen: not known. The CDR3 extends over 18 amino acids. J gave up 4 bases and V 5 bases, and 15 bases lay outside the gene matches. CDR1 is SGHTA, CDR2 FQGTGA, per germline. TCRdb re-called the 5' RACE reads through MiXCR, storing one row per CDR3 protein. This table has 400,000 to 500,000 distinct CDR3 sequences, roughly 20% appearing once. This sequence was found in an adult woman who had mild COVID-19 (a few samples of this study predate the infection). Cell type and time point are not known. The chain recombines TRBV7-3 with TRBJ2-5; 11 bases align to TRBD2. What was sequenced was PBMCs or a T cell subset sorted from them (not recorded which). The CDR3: CASSAHARGLAGGETQYF. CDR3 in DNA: TGTGCCAGCAGCGCCCATGCCCGGGGGCTAGCGGGAGGAGAGACCCAGTACTTC. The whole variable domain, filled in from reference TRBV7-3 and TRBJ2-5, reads GAGVSQTPSNKVTEKGKYVELRCDPISGHTALYWYRQSLGQGPEFLIYFQGTGAADDSGLPNDRFFAVRPEGSVSTLKIQRTERGDSAVYLCASSAHARGLAGGETQYFGPGTRLLVL.